This passage covers 29 T cell receptor beta chains from one sample sequenced in a study of cytomegalovirus exposure and HLA in healthy donors. Both 60 Vbeta primers and 13 Jbeta primers went into the PCR. This table comes from immunoSEQ multiplex PCR, and its TCRdb copy is limited to in-frame clones, with some not included. This table has 130,000 or so clones, roughly 80% appearing once. Sequencing used PBMCs. The source is a man aged 40-55 years in good health and CMV-seronegative.

J is TRBJ1-1 and V is TRBV15; 7 bases line up with TRBD1. The junction had 12 bases not matched to a gene; V was cut back by 6 bases and J by 2 bases. CDR1 and CDR2 from the germline V gene are LNHNV and YYDKDF (reference sequence). The CDR3 has 16 amino acids. The CDR3 sequence: CATSKVVGTDNTEAFF. In nucleotides, the CDR3 is TGTGCCACCAGTAAAGTCGTCGGGACAGACAACACTGAAGCTTTCTTT.

This chain connects TRBV6-1 to TRBJ2-1, with 11 nucleotides matching TRBD1. The CDR3 has 13 amino acids. Per germline, CDR1 MNHNS and CDR2 SASEGT. The V segment lost 10 bases and the J segment 7 bases; nucleotides outside the gene matches: 6. As DNA, the CDR3 is TGTGCCATCGCGGACAGGGGGCATAATGAGCAGTTCTTC. This sequence encodes CAIADRGHNEQFF.

The rearrangement uses TRBV7-3 and TRBJ2-5; 14 bases line up with TRBD2. The CDR3 totals 16 residues. V lost 5 bases to trimming and J lost 4 bases; unmatched junction nucleotides: 6. Germline-derived CDR1 and CDR2 are SGHTA and FQGTGA. The CDR3 nucleotides are TGTGCCAGCAGCCCCCGGACTAGCGGGGGGCTAGAGACCCAGTACTTC. This gives the protein CASSPRTSGGLETQYF. Variable domain in full (rest from reference TRBV7-3 and TRBJ2-5): GAGVSQTPSNKVTEKGKYVELRCDPISGHTALYWYRQSLGQGPEFLIYFQGTGAADDSGLPNDRFFAVRPEGSVSTLKIQRTERGDSAVYLCASSPRTSGGLETQYFGPGTRLLVL.

The chain employs TRBV7-2 and TRBJ2-2; 10 bases map to TRBD2. Germline V CDR1 and CDR2: SGHTA, FQGNSA. The length of the CDR3 is 19 residues. J was trimmed by 4 bases and V by 7 bases; bases with no gene match: 18. CDR3 sequence (DNA): TGTGCCAGCACCCTATACCCTAGCGGGGGTGCGACGAGCACCGGGGAGCTGTTTTTT. Its translation: CASTLYPSGGATSTGELFF. Supplemented by reference TRBV7-2 and TRBJ2-2, the full variable domain reads GAGVSQSPSNKVTEKGKDVELRCDPISGHTALYWYRQSLGQGLEFLIYFQGNSAPDKSGLPSDRFSAERTGGSVSTLTIQRTQQEDSAVYLCASTLYPSGGATSTGELFFGEGSRLTVL.

The chain uses TRBV18 and TRBJ2-1; D possibly corresponds to TRBD2 (5 bases). The germline V gene encodes CDR1 KGHSH and CDR2 LQKENI. This CDR3 has 13 amino acids. V was clipped by 5 bases and J by 7 bases, with 12 bases between them. CDR3 in DNA: TGTGCCAGCTCATTAATTCGGGGAAATGAGCAGTTCTTC. Its translation is CASSLIRGNEQFF. The full variable domain, its missing parts supplied by reference TRBV18 and TRBJ2-1, is NAGVMQNPRHLVRRRGQEARLRCSPMKGHSHVYWYRQLPEEGLKFMVYLQKENIIDESGMPKERFSAEFPKEGPSILRIQQVVRGDSAAYFCASSLIRGNEQFFGPGTRLTVL.

This clone was detected only a few times. The chain is built from TRBV6-1 and TRBJ1-1; D is perhaps TRBD1 (6 bases). Germline V gene lookup returns CDR1 MNHNS and CDR2 SASEGT. This CDR3 contains 15 residues. Between the trimmed V and J ends, which lost 3 bases and 1 base, there was a span of 12 bases. In nucleotides, the CDR3 is TGTGCCAGCAGTGACAGGGGTGGGACGAACACTGAAGCTTTCTTT. Translated, it gives CASSDRGGTNTEAFF.

A few counts support this clone. The chain employs TRBV5-6 and TRBJ1-6, with D possibly being TRBD1 (5 bases). Germline CDR1 SGHDT, CDR2 YYEEEE. The V end was cut by 3 bases, the J end by 4 bases, with 14 bases between. This CDR3 is built from 16 residues. The CDR3 here is CASSSRMSGYNSPLHF. CDR3 bases: TGTGCCAGCAGCTCGCGGATGTCAGGGTATAATTCACCCCTCCACTTT.

V gene TRBV14 combines with J gene TRBJ1-2, with D hard to call. This CDR3 is 14 amino acids long. Germline V lookup: CDR1 SGHDN, CDR2 FVKESK. V was shortened by 4 bases and J by 4 bases, with 13 bases between the two germline ends. The CDR3 reads CASSPIGWVYGYTF. The CDR3 coding sequence is TGTGCCAGCAGCCCCATCGGGTGGGTCTATGGCTACACCTTC.

J is TRBJ1-2 and V is TRBV18; the D gene is possibly TRBD1 (6 bases). The CDR3 runs 16 residues. Germline V gene lookup returns CDR1 KGHSH and CDR2 LQKENI. Deletions cut 1 base from V and 1 base from J, with 13 bases between. CDR3 DNA sequence: TGTGCCAGCTCACCACAGAACAGGGTCGATAACTATGGCTACACCTTC. Amino acids: CASSPQNRVDNYGYTF.

This rearrangement joins TRBV5-1 to TRBJ1-6; possible D gene TRBD1, 5 bases. CDR3 length equals 16 residues. CDR1 and CDR2 (germline): SGHRS, YFSETQ. Trimming left V 4 bases short and J 0 bases short, with 11 bases between. In DNA form, the CDR3 reads TGCGCCAGCAGCCACAGGCAAAGCTCCTATAATTCACCCCTCCACTTT. Its protein product is CASSHRQSSYNSPLHF.

This chain joins TRBV5-5 and TRBJ1-1, with D perhaps TRBD1 (5 bases). CDR1 SGHKS and CDR2 YYEKEE come from the germline V gene (reference sequence). Trimming stripped 2 bases from V and 0 bases from J, with 8 bases between. The CDR3 totals 14 residues. The CDR3 DNA reads TGTGCCAGCAGCTTATGGGGGGTGAACACTGAAGCTTTCTTT. This translates into CASSLWGVNTEAFF.

The chain combines TRBV7-2 with TRBJ1-6; D possibly corresponds to TRBD1 (5 bases). The CDR3 consists of 13 residues. The V and J ends lost 3 bases and 9 bases respectively, with 9 bases between them. Germline-derived CDR1 and CDR2 are SGHTA and FQGNSA. In DNA form, the CDR3 reads TGTGCCAGCAGCTTTCCAGGGTTTTCACCCCTCCACTTT. Translating gives CASSFPGFSPLHF.

The chain links TRBV18 to TRBJ1-2; 8 bases match TRBD1. Germline loops: CDR1 KGHSH, CDR2 LQKENI. The junction had 5 bases not matched to a gene; V was cut back by 3 bases and J by 2 bases. The CDR3 loop spans 15 amino acids. The chain's CDR3 is CASSPSRDRNYGYTF. Here the CDR3 DNA reads TGTGCCAGCTCACCCTCCCGGGACAGGAACTATGGCTACACCTTC.

The chain employs TRBV6-1 and TRBJ1-4; the D gene is possibly TRBD1 (6 bases). Trimming stripped 10 bases from V and 6 bases from J, with 18 bases between. The CDR3 length is 14 residues. Germline assignment: CDR1 MNHNS and CDR2 SASEGT. The DNA for the CDR3 is TGTGCCATTGGCAGGGGAAAAGGGGATGAAAAACTGTTTTTT. Protein sequence: CAIGRGKGDEKLFF.

The chain carries TRBV6-5 and TRBJ1-2; D is unresolved. In germline, CDR1 is MNHEY, CDR2 SVGAGI. V shed 0 bases and J shed 2 bases, with 7 bases lying between them. This CDR3 contains 14 residues. CDR3 DNA: TGTGCCAGCAGTTACTCGAGGGAGAACTATGGCTACACCTTC. Its translation: CASSYSRENYGYTF.

This chain links TRBV5-1 with TRBJ2-1; TRBD1 matches 8 bases. The J segment lost 7 bases and the V segment lost 0 bases, leaving 6 bases of the junction unmatched. The germline V gene has CDR1 SGHRS and CDR2 YFSETQ. The CDR3 sequence is 15 residues long. DNA for the CDR3: TGCGCCAGCAGCTTGGAACCGGGACAGGTTAATGAGCAGTTCTTC. Translating it yields CASSLEPGQVNEQFF.

The rearrangement uses TRBV9 and TRBJ2-3; 11 nucleotides match TRBD2. Germline CDR1 and CDR2: SGDLS and YYNGEE. Germline trimming cut 0 bases from V and 4 bases from J; bases unmatched to any gene: 16. The CDR3 consists of 20 residues. The CDR3 protein is CASSVGWGGTSGDRSDTQYF. The CDR3 DNA reads TGTGCCAGCAGCGTAGGTTGGGGGGGGACTAGCGGTGATAGGTCAGATACGCAGTATTTT.

The V and J genes are TRBV14 and TRBJ1-5; D is ambiguous. Germline values: CDR1 SGHDN, CDR2 FVKESK. The CDR3 has 14 residues. V lost 2 bases and J lost 8, with 13 bases in between. The CDR3 spells CASSQNDGIEPQHF. The CDR3 nucleotides read TGTGCCAGCAGCCAAAACGACGGGATTGAGCCCCAGCATTTT. Drawing the rest from reference TRBV14 and TRBJ1-5, the complete variable domain is EAGVTQFPSHSVIEKGQTVTLRCDPISGHDNLYWYRRVMGKEIKFLLHFVKESKQDESGMPNNRFLAERTGGTYSTLKVQPAELEDSGVYFCASSQNDGIEPQHFGDGTRLSIL.

Here the CDR3 reads CSVEGVREAGAGNEQFF. DNA for the CDR3: TGCAGCGTTGAAGGGGTTCGGGAAGCGGGTGCGGGAAATGAGCAGTTCTTC. The rearrangement joins TRBV29-1 to TRBJ2-1, with a weak D call TRBD2 (6 bases). V was cut by 1 base and J by 7 bases, with 23 bases left in between. The V gene's germline CDR1 is SQVTM and CDR2 ANQGSEA. The CDR3 runs to 17 residues.

The chain employs TRBV7-2 and TRBJ1-4; D gene unclear. Germline V gene sequence: CDR1 SGHTA, CDR2 FQGNSA. This CDR3 contains 15 residues. V was pared by 0 bases and J by 8 bases, with 13 bases between. The CDR3 nucleotides are TGTGCCAGCAGCTTAGCGTTTGGAGGTCGGGAAAAACTGTTTTTT. Translated, it gives CASSLAFGGREKLFF.

This chain uses TRBV18 with TRBJ2-5; TRBD2 matches 7 bases. This CDR3 has 15 residues. Germline values: CDR1 KGHSH, CDR2 LQKENI. V lost 5 bases, J lost 2 bases, and 8 bases stayed unmatched. The CDR3 nucleotides are TGTGCCAGCTCAGTACTAGCGACCATACAAGAGACCCAGTACTTC. Its translation is CASSVLATIQETQYF.

The chain uses TRBV9 and TRBJ1-1; D remains ambiguous. CDR1 and CDR2 (germline): SGDLS, YYNGEE. The CDR3 spans 15 residues. The V end lost 4 bases, the J end lost 1 base, and 14 bases lay between the germline ends. The CDR3 nucleotides read TGTGCCAGCAGCCCTCATACGGCGGGGAACACTGAAGCTTTCTTT. Protein: CASSPHTAGNTEAFF.

The gene calls are TRBV6-1 and TRBJ2-7; the match to TRBD1 covers 9 bases. V gave up 7 bases and J gave up 3 bases; unmatched junction bases: 7. CDR1 and CDR2 (germline): MNHNS, SASEGT. The CDR3 is 14 amino acids. CDR3 protein: CASKSETGGYEQYF. The CDR3, as DNA: TGTGCCAGCAAATCCGAGACAGGGGGCTACGAGCAGTACTTC.

The chain employs TRBV27 and TRBJ1-1, with D uncertain. V was clipped by 4 bases and J by 1 base, with 10 bases between them. The CDR3 has 14 amino acids. Germline CDR1 MNHEY, CDR2 SMNVEV (reference sequence). Here the CDR3 reads CASSYGSPNTEAFF. CDR3 in DNA: TGTGCCAGCAGTTACGGTTCGCCGAACACTGAAGCTTTCTTT.

With respect to this clone: The junction differs from germline at one of its ends, possibly a read error. The gene calls are TRBV5-6 and TRBJ1-6; D unresolved. CDR1 and CDR2 (germline): SGHDT, YYEEEE. The CDR3 is 16 residues long. CDR3 in amino acids: CTSSFSAGRNNSPLHF. The CDR3 region has the DNA TGTACCAGCAGCTTTTCGGCAGGAAGAAATAATTCACCCCTCCACTTT.

This rearrangement joins TRBV7-3 to TRBJ1-2, with 8 bases that match TRBD1. V was pared by 0 bases and J by 8 bases, with 11 bases of the junction left unmatched. This CDR3 has 16 residues. Germline CDR1 is SGHTA and CDR2 is FQGTGA. The CDR3 here is CASSLTREQGALGYTF. The CDR3 bases are TGTGCCAGCAGCTTAACGAGGGAGCAGGGGGCGCTGGGCTACACCTTC.

CDR3 in amino acids: CASSLWGVSSYNEQFF. CDR3 DNA: TGTGCCAGCAGTTTATGGGGAGTGAGCTCCTACAATGAGCAGTTCTTC. This chain uses TRBV27 with TRBJ2-1; TRBD2 is a possible D gene (5 bases). This CDR3 region has 16 residues. V gave up 1 base and J gave up 0 bases, with 10 bases separating them. Germline-derived CDR1 and CDR2 are MNHEY and SMNVEV (reference sequence).

V and J are TRBV7-2 and TRBJ1-3; D unclear. This CDR3 region has 13 residues. Per the germline V gene, CDR1 is SGHTA and CDR2 is FQGNSA. V lost 3 bases and J lost 4, with 7 bases in between. The CDR3 region has the DNA TGTGCCAGCAGCTTGTCAGTAGGAAACACCATATATTTT. This gives the protein CASSLSVGNTIYF.

The genes are TRBV5-1 and TRBJ2-1; TRBD2 agrees at 10 bases. CDR1 is SGHRS, CDR2 YFSETQ, per germline. The CDR3 length is 17 residues. V gave up 0 bases and J gave up 3 bases; unmatched junction bases: 6. The CDR3 spells CASSLGVAGGHYNEQFF. The CDR3 coding sequence is TGCGCCAGCAGCTTGGGAGTAGCGGGGGGACACTACAATGAGCAGTTCTTC.